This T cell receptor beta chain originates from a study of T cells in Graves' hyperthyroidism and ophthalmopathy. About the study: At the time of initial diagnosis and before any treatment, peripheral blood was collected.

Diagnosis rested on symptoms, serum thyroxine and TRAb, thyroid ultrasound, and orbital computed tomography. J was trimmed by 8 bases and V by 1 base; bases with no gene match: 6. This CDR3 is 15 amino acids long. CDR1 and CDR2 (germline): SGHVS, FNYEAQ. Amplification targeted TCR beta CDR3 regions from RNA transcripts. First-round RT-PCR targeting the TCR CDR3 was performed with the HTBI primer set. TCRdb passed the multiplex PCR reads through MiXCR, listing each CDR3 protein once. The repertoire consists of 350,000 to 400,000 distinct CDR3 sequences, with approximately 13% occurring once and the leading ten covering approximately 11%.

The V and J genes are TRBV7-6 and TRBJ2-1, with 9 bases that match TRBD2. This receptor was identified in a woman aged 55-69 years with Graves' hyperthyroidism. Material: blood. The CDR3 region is CASSLVARGGDEQFF. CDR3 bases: TGTGCCAGCAGCTTAGTGGCGCGGGGGGGCGATGAGCAGTTCTTC.